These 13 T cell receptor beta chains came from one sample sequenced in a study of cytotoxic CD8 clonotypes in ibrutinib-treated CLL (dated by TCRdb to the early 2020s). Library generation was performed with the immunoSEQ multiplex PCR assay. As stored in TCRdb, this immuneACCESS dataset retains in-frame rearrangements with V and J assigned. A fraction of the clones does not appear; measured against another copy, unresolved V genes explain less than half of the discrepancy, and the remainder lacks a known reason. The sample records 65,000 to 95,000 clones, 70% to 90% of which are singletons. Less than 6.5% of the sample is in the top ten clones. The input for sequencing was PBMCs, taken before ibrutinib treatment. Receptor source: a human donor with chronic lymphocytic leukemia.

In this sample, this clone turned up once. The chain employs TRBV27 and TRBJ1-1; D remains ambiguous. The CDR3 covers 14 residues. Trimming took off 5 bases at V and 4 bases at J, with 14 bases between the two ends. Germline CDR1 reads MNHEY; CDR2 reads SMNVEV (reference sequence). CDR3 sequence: CASSTSVLGTEAFF. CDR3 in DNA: TGTGCCAGCAGTACCAGCGTCCTGGGCACTGAAGCTTTCTTT.

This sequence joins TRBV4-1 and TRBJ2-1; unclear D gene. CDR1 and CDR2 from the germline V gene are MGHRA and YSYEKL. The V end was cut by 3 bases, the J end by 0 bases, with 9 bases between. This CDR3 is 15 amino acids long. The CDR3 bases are TGCGCCAGCAGCCAGGGATATAGCTCCTACAATGAGCAGTTCTTC. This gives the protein CASSQGYSSYNEQFF.

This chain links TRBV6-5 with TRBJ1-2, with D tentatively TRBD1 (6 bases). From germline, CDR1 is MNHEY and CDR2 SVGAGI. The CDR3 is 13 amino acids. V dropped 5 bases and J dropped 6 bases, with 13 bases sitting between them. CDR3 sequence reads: CASSTQGLDGYTF. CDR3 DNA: TGTGCCAGCAGTACACAGGGATTGGATGGCTACACCTTC.

The CDR3 nucleotides read TGTGCCGCAGCGGGGAGGAACACAGATACGCAGTATTTT. This gives the protein CAAAGRNTDTQYF. The V gene is TRBV10-3, the J gene TRBJ2-3; 7 nucleotides align to TRBD2. J lost 2 bases, V lost 11 bases, and 7 bases had no gene match. The germline V gene has CDR1 ENHRY and CDR2 SYGVKD. The CDR3 length is 13 residues.

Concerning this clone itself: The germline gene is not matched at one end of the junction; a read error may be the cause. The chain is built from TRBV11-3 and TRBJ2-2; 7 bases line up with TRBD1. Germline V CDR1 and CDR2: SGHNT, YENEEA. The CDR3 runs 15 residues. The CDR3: CASSLEGQPTGELFF. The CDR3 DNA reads TGTGCCAGCAGCCTAGAGGGACAGCCAACCGGGGAGCTGTTTTTT.

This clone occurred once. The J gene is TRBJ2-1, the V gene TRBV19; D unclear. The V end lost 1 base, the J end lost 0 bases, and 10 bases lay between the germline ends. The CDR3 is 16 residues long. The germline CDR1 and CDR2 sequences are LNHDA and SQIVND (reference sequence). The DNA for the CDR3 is TGTGCCAGTAGTATAGCCCGGGTCAGCTCCTACAATGAGCAGTTCTTC. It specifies CASSIARVSSYNEQFF.

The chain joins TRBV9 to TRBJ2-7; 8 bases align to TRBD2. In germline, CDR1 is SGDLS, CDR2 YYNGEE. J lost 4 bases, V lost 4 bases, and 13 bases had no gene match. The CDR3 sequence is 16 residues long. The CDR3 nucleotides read TGTGCCAGCAGCCCGACTAGCGTAGCCGTTGCGTACGAGCAGTACTTC. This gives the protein CASSPTSVAVAYEQYF.

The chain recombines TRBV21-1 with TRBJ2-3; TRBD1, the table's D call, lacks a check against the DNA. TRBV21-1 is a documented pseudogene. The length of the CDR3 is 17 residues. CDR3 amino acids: CASSFRKGQNGPDTQYF. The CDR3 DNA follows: TGTGCCAGCAGTTTCCGAAAGGGGCAAAACGGGCCAGATACGCAGTATTTT.

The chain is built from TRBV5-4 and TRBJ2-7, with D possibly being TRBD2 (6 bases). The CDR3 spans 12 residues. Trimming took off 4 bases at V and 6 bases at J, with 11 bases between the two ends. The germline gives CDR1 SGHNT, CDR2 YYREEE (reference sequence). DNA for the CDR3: TGTGCCAGCAGCGGGAGGTCCGGCGAGCAGTACTTC. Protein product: CASSGRSGEQYF.

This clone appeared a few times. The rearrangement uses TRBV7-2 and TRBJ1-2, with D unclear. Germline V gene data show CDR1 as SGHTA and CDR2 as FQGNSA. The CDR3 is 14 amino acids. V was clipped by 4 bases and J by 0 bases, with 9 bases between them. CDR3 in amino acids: CASSWSGPNYGYTF. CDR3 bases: TGTGCCAGCAGCTGGAGCGGGCCTAACTATGGCTACACCTTC.

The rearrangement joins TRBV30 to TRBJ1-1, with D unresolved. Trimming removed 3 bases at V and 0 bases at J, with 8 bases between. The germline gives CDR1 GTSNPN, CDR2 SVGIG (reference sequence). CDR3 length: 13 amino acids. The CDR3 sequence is CAWRERMNTEAFF. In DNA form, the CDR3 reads TGTGCCTGGAGGGAACGGATGAACACTGAAGCTTTCTTT.

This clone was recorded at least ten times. This chain's CDR3 is CASSYGGAGSGFF. The CDR3 DNA follows: TGTGCCAGCAGTTACGGGGGCGCGGGTAGCGGTTTCTTT. The chain links TRBV6-5 to TRBJ1-1, with TRBD1 as a possible D gene (6 bases). CDR3 size: 13 residues. Germline-derived CDR1 and CDR2 are MNHEY and SVGAGI. Deletions cut 2 bases from V and 13 bases from J, with 17 bases between.

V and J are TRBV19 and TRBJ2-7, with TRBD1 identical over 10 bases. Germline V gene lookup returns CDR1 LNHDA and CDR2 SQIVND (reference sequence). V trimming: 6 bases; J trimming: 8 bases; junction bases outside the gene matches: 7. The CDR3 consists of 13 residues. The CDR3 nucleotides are TGTGCCAGTAGGGACAGGGGGGCTCTCAAGCAGTACTTC. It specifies CASRDRGALKQYF.